This T cell receptor beta chain was identified in a study of blood T cells in healthy people across ages. General study points: Naive T cell percentage strongly correlated with TCR beta diversity. In older individuals, TCR beta diversity per million T cells was lower, falling roughly linearly with age.

Through a sample-barcoded 5' primer and a J-beta primer mix, a second PCR was run for roughly 7 to 12 cycles. Using its own MiXCR run on the 5' RACE reads, TCRdb lists one record per CDR3 protein. The sample consists of about 760,000 distinct CDR3 sequences, around 25% of them appearing once. Trimming pared 1 base from V and 1 base from J, leaving 9 bases between. The germline gives CDR1 KGHSH, CDR2 LQKENI. This CDR3 comprises 15 residues. With regard to this clonotype: Antigen: not known.

Donors each provided about 9.5 milliliters of peripheral blood. The sample was also reused in another study, on T cells of mothers and their children. That paper adds: Barcodes and 2-4 random nucleotides were added by M1S in the second PCR.

This chain connects TRBV18 to TRBJ2-3; D gene uncertain. The specimen sequenced was blood. The sequence was obtained from a boy aged 10-17 years in good health. For the CDR3, the DNA is TGTGCCAGCTCACCACAGGGAAGTGGCACAGATACGCAGTATTTT. Its translation: CASSPQGSGTDTQYF.